Listed below are T cell receptor beta chains from one sample, sequenced in a study of T cells in Graves' hyperthyroidism and ophthalmopathy. TCRdb redid the calling of the multiplex PCR reads with MiXCR, one entry per CDR3 protein. The repertoire has about 550,000 distinct CDR3 sequences, 20% to 25% of them found once; the top ten carry about 25%. The sample consisted of blood. The receptor set was obtained from a man younger than 30 with Graves' hyperthyroidism. The CDR3 runs from the conserved cysteine through the conserved F or W. Fields, in order: V gene, J gene, CDR3 protein.

>TRBV12-3/TRBV12-4|TRBJ1-2
CASSRLGGTGDSYTF
>TRBV12-3/TRBV12-4|TRBJ1-1
CASRLGQGGTEAFF
>TRBV11-2|TRBJ1-1
CASSLEGTGGVFF
>TRBV6-1|TRBJ1-5
CASSEALDGPQHF
>TRBV14|TRBJ2-5
CASSRNAGVETQYF
>TRBV12-3/TRBV12-4|TRBJ1-2
CASSSLEFNYGYTF
>TRBV7-8|TRBJ1-2
CASSPGTGWYGYTF
>TRBV11-2|TRBJ2-7
CASSFGVGPYEQYF
>TRBV6-2/TRBV6-3|TRBJ1-5
CASSSGGQQPQHF
>TRBV19|TRBJ1-1
CASSIGGGITEAFF